This T cell receptor (beta chain) came from a study of blood T cell repertoires in COVID-19. Study overall: The United States, Italy and Spain provided the acute and convalescent COVID-19 samples.

This table comes from immunoSEQ multiplex PCR, and its TCRdb copy is limited to in-frame clones, with some not included. The sample holds 180,000 or so clones, around 88% seen once. This CDR3 contains 16 residues. Germline V lookup: CDR1 SGHNT, CDR2 YYREEE (reference sequence). V was trimmed by 4 bases and J by 7 bases, leaving 21 bases between them. The sample consisted of PBMCs or T cells enriched from blood (not recorded which). The receptor was derived from a man between 35 and 55 years old with acute COVID-19. The chain links TRBV5-4 to TRBJ2-1; possible D gene TRBD2, 7 bases. The CDR3 nucleotides are TGTGCCAGCAGCCGAGGACTAGAGGGGCAGGGGAATGAGCAGTTCTTC. It encodes CASSRGLEGQGNEQFF.